This TCR beta chain was identified during a study of neurological immune-mediated disorders. Turning to this clonotype: Its specificity is not known.

Findings of the study overall: One related-CDR3 cluster, which may be a signature, held the repertoires of 18 of 34 multiple sclerosis patients after phylogenetic grouping.

This CDR3 is built from 15 residues. CDR1 and CDR2 from the germline V gene are SGHRS and YFSETQ. V was clipped by 1 base and J by 1 base, with 12 bases between them. From the 5' RACE reads, TCRdb called clonotypes with MiXCR, one entry per CDR3 protein. The top ten clones hold around 5% of a sample with 46,000 or so distinct CDR3 sequences, around 4.5% of them seen once. The source is an older woman with multiple sclerosis. The sequencing input was PBMCs. The V and J genes are TRBV5-1 and TRBJ2-7; D is unclear. CDR3 amino acids: CASSLTRPGSYEQYF. The CDR3 nucleotides read TGCGCCAGCAGCTTGACACGACCCGGATCCTACGAGCAGTACTTC.